The T cell receptor beta chain under discussion was sequenced for a study of cytomegalovirus exposure and HLA in healthy donors. TCRdb's table, derived via immunoSEQ multiplex PCR, lists solely in-frame clones and lacks some. The sample yields about 270,000 clones, roughly 85% seen once. As for this clone: Its antigen is not identified.

Study results and limitations: The classifier, whose performance was assessed in both the original and validation cohorts, reportedly diagnosed cytomegalovirus status with high specificity and sensitivity. Testing in vitro showed a few CMV-associated chains specific for CMV antigens.

Germline assignment: CDR1 MGHRA and CDR2 YSYEKL. V was pared by 2 bases and J by 2 bases, with 16 bases between. The CDR3 extends over 17 amino acids. The sample comprised PBMCs. The chain uses TRBV4-1 and TRBJ2-1; TRBD2 is a possible D gene (6 bases). This TCR was recovered from a woman younger than 30 in good health and CMV-seronegative. This chain's CDR3 is CASSQSKGGAPYNEQFF. The CDR3, as DNA: TGCGCCAGCAGCCAAAGTAAGGGCGGGGCACCCTACAATGAGCAGTTCTTC.